Below, 5 T cell receptor beta chains from the same sample are listed, as sequenced in a study of T cell responses to AZD1222 COVID-19 vaccine. The method was immunoSEQ multiplex PCR; TCRdb's version includes in-frame clones alone and lacks a portion of them. The table shows 30,000 to 35,000 clones, with 86% occurring only once. This sample comprised peripheral blood, obtained 28 days after the second AZD1222 dose. These TCRs come from an adult who received the AZD1222 COVID-19 vaccine.

V usage is TRBV7-2 and J usage is TRBJ2-1; 13 bases align to TRBD2. The germline CDR1 and CDR2 sequences are SGHTA and FQGNSA. The CDR3 sequence is 18 residues long. J was trimmed by 4 bases and V by 7 bases; bases with no gene match: 13. DNA for the CDR3: TGTGCCAGCACCCCAACGGGAGGACTAGCGGGGGAATACAATGAGCAGTTCTTC. Translated, it gives CASTPTGGLAGEYNEQFF. The complete variable domain, with remaining parts taken from reference TRBV7-2 and TRBJ2-1, reads GAGVSQSPSNKVTEKGKDVELRCDPISGHTALYWYRQSLGQGLEFLIYFQGNSAPDKSGLPSDRFSAERTGGSVSTLTIQRTQQEDSAVYLCASTPTGGLAGEYNEQFFGPGTRLTVL.

The rearrangement links TRBV12-3 or TRBV12-4 to TRBJ1-2, with D uncertain. This CDR3 comprises 13 residues. Trimming left V 5 bases short and J 3 bases short, with 10 bases between. For the CDR3, the DNA is TGTGCCAGCAGTCCCGGGATTTACTATGGCTACACCTTC. It encodes CASSPGIYYGYTF.

The genes are TRBV12-5 and TRBJ2-7; 8 bases map to TRBD2. The CDR3 has 17 residues. Trimming took 0 bases from V and 7 from J; bases not matched to a gene: 14. The germline gives CDR1 LGHNT, CDR2 FRNRAP. CDR3 nucleotides: TGTGCTAGTGGTTTGGTACAGACAGCGGGGGCTCTTTGGGAGCAGTACTTC. It codes for CASGLVQTAGALWEQYF.

V and J are TRBV28 and TRBJ1-3; D might be TRBD1 (5 bases). CDR3 size: 16 residues. Trimming pared 3 bases from V and 0 bases from J, leaving 12 bases between. From germline, CDR1 is MDHEN and CDR2 SYDVKM. In DNA form, the CDR3 reads TGTGCCAGCAGTTTGGGACGGCGAAACTCTGGAAACACCATATATTTT. It yields the protein CASSLGRRNSGNTIYF.

Concerning this clone: One end of the junction varies from germline; a read error may be responsible. The gene calls are TRBV28 and TRBJ1-5; 7 bases line up with TRBD1. Germline CDR1 is MDHEN and CDR2 is SYDVKM. The CDR3 has 13 amino acids. DNA for the CDR3: TGTGCCTGCAGGGGGGGGAAGGGTCAGCCCCAGCATTTT. Translation gives CACRGGKGQPQHF.